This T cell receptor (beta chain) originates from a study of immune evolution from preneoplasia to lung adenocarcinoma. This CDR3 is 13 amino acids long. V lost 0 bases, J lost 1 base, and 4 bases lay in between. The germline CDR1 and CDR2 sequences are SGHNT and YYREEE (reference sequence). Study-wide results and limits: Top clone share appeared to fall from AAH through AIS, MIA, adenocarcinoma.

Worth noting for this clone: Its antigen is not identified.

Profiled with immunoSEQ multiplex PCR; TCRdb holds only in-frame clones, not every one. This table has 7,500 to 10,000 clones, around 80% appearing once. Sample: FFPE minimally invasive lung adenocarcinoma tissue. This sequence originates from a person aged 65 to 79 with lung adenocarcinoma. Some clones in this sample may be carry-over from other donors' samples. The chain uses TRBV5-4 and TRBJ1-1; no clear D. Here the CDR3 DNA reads TGTGCCAGCAGCTTGGAGGAGAACACTGAAGCTTTCTTT. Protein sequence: CASSLEENTEAFF.